This T cell receptor (beta chain) came from a study of CXCR3-negative and CXCR3-positive naive CD8 T cells. Study details: Roughly 1.5 +/- 0.3 million TRB reads came from each library, giving 130 million to 150 million in total. The study, taken as a whole, reports: Unlike memory cells, which differed, naive CXCR3-negative and CXCR3-positive cells had similar TRBV-TRBJ usage. Naive subsets had comparable surface CD5, so TRB CDR3 properties gauged TCR strength. TRB CDR3s were more hydrophobic in CXCR3-positive than in CXCR3-negative naive cells.

5' RACE with UMI labels generated the TRB cDNA libraries. Reanalyzing the 5' RACE reads, TCRdb keeps one entry per CDR3 protein, without DNA. The sample data list about 150,000 distinct CDR3 sequences. About this clonotype itself: Its antigen is as yet unknown.

Germline V CDR1 and CDR2: MDHEN, SYDVKM. The CDR3 loop spans 13 amino acids. This receptor was taken from a human donor in good health. Some clones in this sample may be carry-over from other donors' samples. The genes are TRBV28 and TRBJ2-7; the D gene TCRdb calls, TRBD1, cannot be checked with no DNA. The specimen was naive CXCR3+ CD8+ T cells from blood. Subset meaning: CD45RO-CCR7+CD27+CD95- naive CD8+ T cells expressing CXCR3 (TNR3+). The CDR3 protein is CASTRDRVYEQYF.